Presented here are 11 T cell receptor beta chains from one specimen sequenced in a study of cytomegalovirus exposure and HLA in healthy donors. PCR employed 60 Vbeta and 13 Jbeta primers. TCRdb's copy holds only in-frame clones and misses some; the assay was immunoSEQ multiplex PCR. The data hold approximately 100,000 clones, with roughly four fifths observed a single time. Source material: PBMCs. Receptors originate from a man aged 45-65 years in good health and CMV-seronegative.

This clone was counted a few times. V and J are TRBV2 and TRBJ2-1, with D hard to call. V was clipped by 6 bases and J by 0 bases, with 9 bases between them. CDR3 length: 14 residues. Germline assignment: CDR1 SNHLY and CDR2 FYNNEI. The CDR3 nucleotides are TGTGCCAGCAGAGGCGGTAGCTCCTACAATGAGCAGTTCTTC. Translated, it gives CASRGGSSYNEQFF.

This rearrangement joins TRBV14 to TRBJ1-6; D unclear. CDR1 and CDR2 from the germline V gene are SGHDN and FVKESK. V was trimmed by 0 bases and J by 10 bases, leaving 10 bases between them. The CDR3 sequence is 14 residues long. The CDR3 nucleotides read TGTGCCAGCAGCCAAGATCCGAGGTTCTCACCCCTCCACTTT. The encoded protein is CASSQDPRFSPLHF.

The chain carries TRBV30 and TRBJ1-5; 9 positions match TRBD1. The CDR3 covers 13 residues. V was clipped by 3 bases and J by 7 bases; unmatched bases: 4. Germline loops: CDR1 GTSNPN, CDR2 SVGIG (reference sequence). CDR3 DNA: TGTGCCTGGAGCACAGGGGGCCTGCAGCCCCAGCATTTT. Residues: CAWSTGGLQPQHF. The full variable domain, with the rest looked up from reference TRBV30 and TRBJ1-5, is SQTIHQWPATLVQPVGSPLSLECTVEGTSNPNLYWYRQAAGRGLQLLFYSVGIGQISSEVPQNLSASRPQDRQFILSSKKLLLSDSGFYLCAWSTGGLQPQHFGDGTRLSIL.

This clone has just a few counts. The V and J genes are TRBV30 and TRBJ1-1; no definite D call. CDR3 length: 12 amino acids. Germline values: CDR1 GTSNPN, CDR2 SVGIG (reference sequence). V was pared by 1 base and J by 10 bases, with 13 bases between. The chain's CDR3 is CAWSESESGAFF. DNA of the CDR3: TGTGCCTGGAGTGAATCGGAGTCGGGAGCTTTCTTT.

The CDR3 loop reads CASSLGTGSRNYGYTF. DNA of the CDR3: TGTGCCAGCAGCTTAGGGACAGGGAGTAGGAACTATGGCTACACCTTC. This chain joins TRBV13 and TRBJ1-2, with 7 bases aligning to TRBD1. J gave up 2 bases and V 0 bases, and 6 bases lay outside the gene matches. This CDR3 spans 16 amino acids. Germline V gene lookup returns CDR1 PRHDT and CDR2 FYEKMQ (reference sequence).

The V gene is TRBV5-1, the J gene TRBJ2-2; D not certain. CDR1 is SGHRS and CDR2 is YFSETQ in the germline V gene. V lost 0 bases, J lost 1 base, and 4 bases lay in between. The CDR3 totals 14 residues. The CDR3: CASSLGVNTGELFF. The CDR3 coding sequence is TGCGCCAGCAGCTTGGGCGTGAACACCGGGGAGCTGTTTTTT.

V gene TRBV2 combines with J gene TRBJ1-4; TRBD1 might be the D (5 bases). The CDR3 has 15 amino acids. CDR1 and CDR2 (germline): SNHLY, FYNNEI. V shed 2 bases and J shed 11 bases, with 18 bases lying between them. The CDR3 nucleotides read TGTGCCAGCAGTGAAAGGGGCCGAATGGGTCGTAAACTGTTTTTT. Translated, it gives CASSERGRMGRKLFF.

This clone has just a few counts. This chain uses TRBV9 with TRBJ2-3, with 9 bases that match TRBD1. V lost 3 bases, J lost 3 bases, and 5 bases stayed unmatched. The length of the CDR3 is 15 residues. Germline CDR1 and CDR2: SGDLS and YYNGEE. The CDR3 is CASSGSGTGTDTQYF. The DNA for the CDR3 is TGTGCCAGCAGCGGGTCCGGGACAGGGACAGATACGCAGTATTTT.

The rearrangement joins TRBV28 to TRBJ2-7, with TRBD2 matching 12 bases. This CDR3 region has 15 residues. Germline V CDR1 and CDR2: MDHEN, SYDVKM. CDR3 residues: CAISASGRGAYEQYF. CDR3 nucleotides: TGTGCTATATCGGCTAGCGGGAGGGGGGCCTACGAGCAGTACTTC.

This clone has a single count. This chain's CDR3 is CAFSTGSHGPDTQYF. The CDR3 DNA follows: TGTGCCTTTTCTACAGGGTCGCACGGCCCAGATACGCAGTATTTT. The chain joins TRBV30 to TRBJ2-3; perhaps TRBD1 as D (6 bases). This CDR3 comprises 15 residues. The germline V and J ends were trimmed by 7 bases and 4 bases, with 21 bases remaining between them. Looked up from germline, CDR1 is GTSNPN and CDR2 is SVGIG (reference sequence).

J is TRBJ2-2 and V is TRBV29-1; 8 positions match TRBD2. This CDR3 has 16 amino acids. The ends lost 4 bases at V and 3 bases at J; junction bases unmatched: 10. The germline CDR1 and CDR2 sequences are SQVTM and ANQGSEA. The CDR3 sequence is CSVVGREPPDTGELFF. The CDR3 DNA sequence: TGCAGCGTTGTCGGGAGGGAGCCTCCGGACACCGGGGAGCTGTTTTTT.